This TCR beta chain comes out of a study of beta chain features in type 1 diabetes. Study-level information: Age and gender were similar between patients and healthy donors, as were cell yields.

Reverse transcribing all isolated RNA meant expressed TCRB transcripts were sequenced. Profiled with immunoSEQ multiplex PCR; TCRdb holds only in-frame clones, not every one. This table holds tens of thousands of clones, around a third found once. This clone appeared once. The TCR comes from a woman younger than 35 in good health. Sequencing was carried out using stem cell memory CD4+ T cells from blood.

The DNA for the CDR3 is TGTGCCAGCAGCTTAGATCCGATGGGGCGGCTAGCGGAGACCCAGTACTTC. It codes for CASSLDPMGRLAETQYF. The chain carries TRBV11-3 and TRBJ2-5; perhaps TRBD2 as D (6 bases). The CDR3 is made up of 17 amino acids. V lost 0 bases, J lost 5 bases, and 19 bases lay in between. Germline-derived CDR1 and CDR2 are SGHNT and YENEEA.